This entry concerns a single T cell receptor beta chain. The protocol was immunoSEQ multiplex PCR, while the TCRdb copy is restricted to in-frame clones and leaves out a portion. The table includes some 20,000 clones, around four fifths detected once. These data come from a study of PD-1 blockade in classical Hodgkin lymphoma. Relapse after autologous stem cell transplantation occurred in every patient, and brentuximab vedotin exposure varied. The starting material was peripheral blood mononuclear cells (PBMCs), obtained before the second cycle of nivolumab. The receptor's source is a human donor with classical Hodgkin lymphoma.

The CDR3 nucleotides read TGCGCCAGCAGCGAGACAGGCTACACTGAAGCTTTCTTT. Translation gives CASSETGYTEAFF. The V call is TRBV10-1, the J call TRBJ1-1; the D gene is possibly TRBD1 (6 bases). Trimming removed 6 bases from V and 3 bases from J, with 11 bases in between. The CDR3 has 13 residues. Germline V gene lookup returns CDR1 WNHNN and CDR2 SYGVQD (reference sequence).